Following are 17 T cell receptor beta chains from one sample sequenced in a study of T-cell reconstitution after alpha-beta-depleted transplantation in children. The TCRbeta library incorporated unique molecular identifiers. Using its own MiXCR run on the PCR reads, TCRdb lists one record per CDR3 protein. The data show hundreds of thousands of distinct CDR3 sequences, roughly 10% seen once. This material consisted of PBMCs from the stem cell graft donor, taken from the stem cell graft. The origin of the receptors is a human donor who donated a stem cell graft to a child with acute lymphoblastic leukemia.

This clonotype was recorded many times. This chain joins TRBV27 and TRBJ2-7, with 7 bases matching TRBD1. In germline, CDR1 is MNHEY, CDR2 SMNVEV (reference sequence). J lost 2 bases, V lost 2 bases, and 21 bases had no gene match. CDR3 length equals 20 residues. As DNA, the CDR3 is TGTGCCAGCAGTTTACGGAAACCGGGACAGACCGCGTTCCCCACCTACGAGCAGTACTTC. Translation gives CASSLRKPGQTAFPTYEQYF.

For the CDR3, the DNA is TGCAGTGCTAGGGGGACCACGGATTCACCCCTCCACTTT. It translates to CSARGTTDSPLHF. The V gene is TRBV20-1, the J gene TRBJ1-6, with a weak D call TRBD1 (5 bases). V was trimmed by 3 bases and J by 8 bases, leaving 11 bases between them. CDR3 length: 13 amino acids. Germline V CDR1 and CDR2: DFQATT, SNEGSKA (reference sequence).

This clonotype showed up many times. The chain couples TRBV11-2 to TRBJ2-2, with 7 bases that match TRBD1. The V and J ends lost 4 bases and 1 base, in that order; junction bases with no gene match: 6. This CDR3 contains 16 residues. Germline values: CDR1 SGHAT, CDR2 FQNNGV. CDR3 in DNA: TGTGCCAGCAGCTCTACAGGGGCGATGAACACCGGGGAGCTGTTTTTT. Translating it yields CASSSTGAMNTGELFF.

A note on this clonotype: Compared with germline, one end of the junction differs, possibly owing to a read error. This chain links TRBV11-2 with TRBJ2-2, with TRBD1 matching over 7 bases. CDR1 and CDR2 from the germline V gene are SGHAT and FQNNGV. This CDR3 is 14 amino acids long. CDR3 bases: TGTGCCAGCAGCTTACAGGGGGTGGTCGGGGATCTGTTTTTT. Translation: CASSLQGVVGDLFF.

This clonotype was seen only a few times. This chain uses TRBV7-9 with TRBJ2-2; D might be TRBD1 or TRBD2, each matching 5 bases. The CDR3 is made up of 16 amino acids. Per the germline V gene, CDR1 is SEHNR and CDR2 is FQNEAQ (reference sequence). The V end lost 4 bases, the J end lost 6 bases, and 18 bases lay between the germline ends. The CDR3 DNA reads TGTGCCAGCAGCTCAATGGGGACCCCATCGGCCGGGGAGCTGTTTTTT. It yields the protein CASSSMGTPSAGELFF.

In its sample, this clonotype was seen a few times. In nucleotides, the CDR3 is TGTGCCAGCAGCTTGCGGGGACAGGGTAATGAGCAGTTCTTC. Translated, it gives CASSLRGQGNEQFF. This sequence joins TRBV5-5 and TRBJ2-1; TRBD1 matches at 9 bases. Trimming removed 1 base from V and 7 bases from J; junction bases left unmatched: 3. Germline V gives CDR1 SGHKS, CDR2 YYEKEE (reference sequence). The CDR3 consists of 14 residues.

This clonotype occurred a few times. In DNA form, the CDR3 reads TGTGCCAGCAGTGCCCGGGCTAGTCGGGAGACCCAGTACTTC. Translation: CASSARASRETQYF. V gene TRBV12-3 or TRBV12-4 combines with J gene TRBJ2-5; D gene ambiguous. Trimming removed 5 bases at V and 5 bases at J, with 15 bases between. There are 14 residues in the CDR3.

The CDR3 DNA sequence: TGTGCCAGCAGCTCGACTAGCGGGGCGCAAGAGACCCAGTACTTC. Encoded protein: CASSSTSGAQETQYF. This sequence joins TRBV7-6 and TRBJ2-5, with 11 bases aligning to TRBD2. This CDR3 has 15 amino acids. The V segment lost 4 bases and the J segment 2 bases; nucleotides outside the gene matches: 3. The V gene's germline CDR1 is SGHVS and CDR2 FNYEAQ.

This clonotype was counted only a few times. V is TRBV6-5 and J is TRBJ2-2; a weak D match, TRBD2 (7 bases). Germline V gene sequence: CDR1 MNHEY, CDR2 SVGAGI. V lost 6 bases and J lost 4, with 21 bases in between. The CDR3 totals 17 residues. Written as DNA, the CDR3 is TGTGCCAGCAGCCGACTCTTCCGGGGGGCCAGCACCGGGGAGCTGTTTTTT. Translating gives CASSRLFRGASTGELFF.

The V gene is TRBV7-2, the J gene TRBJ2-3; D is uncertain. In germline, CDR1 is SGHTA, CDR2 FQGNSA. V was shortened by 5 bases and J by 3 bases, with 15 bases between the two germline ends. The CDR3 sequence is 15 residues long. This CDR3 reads CASSPSRGQTDTQYF. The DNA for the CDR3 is TGTGCCAGCAGCCCATCCCGCGGTCAGACAGATACGCAGTATTTT.

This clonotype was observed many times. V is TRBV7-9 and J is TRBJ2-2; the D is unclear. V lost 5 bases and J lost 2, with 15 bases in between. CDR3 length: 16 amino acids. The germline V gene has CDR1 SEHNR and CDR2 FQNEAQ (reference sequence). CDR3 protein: CASSPPARRNTGELFF. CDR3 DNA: TGTGCCAGCAGCCCCCCCGCACGGCGTAACACCGGGGAGCTGTTTTTT.

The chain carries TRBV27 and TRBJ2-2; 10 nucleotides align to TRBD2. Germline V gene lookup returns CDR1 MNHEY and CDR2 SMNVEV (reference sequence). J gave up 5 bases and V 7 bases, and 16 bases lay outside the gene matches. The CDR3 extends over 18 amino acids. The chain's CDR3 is CASTPRPPSGGNTGELFF. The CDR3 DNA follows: TGTGCCAGCACACCTCGCCCCCCTAGCGGGGGAAATACCGGGGAGCTGTTTTTT.

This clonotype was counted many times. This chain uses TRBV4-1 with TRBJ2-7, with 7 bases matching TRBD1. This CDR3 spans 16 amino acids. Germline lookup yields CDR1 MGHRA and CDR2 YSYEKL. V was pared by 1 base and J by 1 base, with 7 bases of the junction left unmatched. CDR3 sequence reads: CASSQATVTGSYEQYF. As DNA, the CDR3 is TGCGCCAGCAGCCAAGCGACCGTGACAGGGTCCTACGAGCAGTACTTC.

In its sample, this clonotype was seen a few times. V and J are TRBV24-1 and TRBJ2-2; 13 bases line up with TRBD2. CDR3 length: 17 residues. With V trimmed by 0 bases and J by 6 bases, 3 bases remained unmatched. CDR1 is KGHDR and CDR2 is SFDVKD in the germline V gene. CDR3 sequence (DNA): TGTGCCACCAGTGATTTGCCTGGGACTAGCGGGGCCGGGGAGCTGTTTTTT. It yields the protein CATSDLPGTSGAGELFF.

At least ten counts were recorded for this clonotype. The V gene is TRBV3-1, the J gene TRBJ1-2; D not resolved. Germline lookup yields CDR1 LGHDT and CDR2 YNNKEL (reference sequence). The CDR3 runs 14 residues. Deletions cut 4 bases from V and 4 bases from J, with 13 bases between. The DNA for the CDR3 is TGTGCCAGCAGCCCGACCGTGTCTAGCTATGGCTACACCTTC. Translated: CASSPTVSSYGYTF.

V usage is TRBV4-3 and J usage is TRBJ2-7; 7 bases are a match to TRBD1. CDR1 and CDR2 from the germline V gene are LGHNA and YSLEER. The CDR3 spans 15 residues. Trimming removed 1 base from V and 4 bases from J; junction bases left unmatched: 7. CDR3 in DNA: TGCGCCAGCAGCCAAGGGGTTGGACAGGAATACGAGCAGTACTTC. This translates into CASSQGVGQEYEQYF.

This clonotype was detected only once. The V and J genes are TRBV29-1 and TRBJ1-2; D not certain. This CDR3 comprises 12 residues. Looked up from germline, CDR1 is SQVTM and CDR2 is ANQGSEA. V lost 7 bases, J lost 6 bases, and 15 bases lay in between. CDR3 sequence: CSAARSSNGYTF. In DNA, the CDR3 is TGCAGCGCCGCACGGAGCTCAAATGGCTACACCTTC. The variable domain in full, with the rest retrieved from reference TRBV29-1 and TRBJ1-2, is SAVISQKPSRDICQRGTSLTIQCQVDSQVTMMFWYRQQPGQSLTLIATANQGSEATYESGFVIDKFPISRPNLTFSTLTVSNMSPEDSSIYLCSAARSSNGYTFGSGTRLTVV.